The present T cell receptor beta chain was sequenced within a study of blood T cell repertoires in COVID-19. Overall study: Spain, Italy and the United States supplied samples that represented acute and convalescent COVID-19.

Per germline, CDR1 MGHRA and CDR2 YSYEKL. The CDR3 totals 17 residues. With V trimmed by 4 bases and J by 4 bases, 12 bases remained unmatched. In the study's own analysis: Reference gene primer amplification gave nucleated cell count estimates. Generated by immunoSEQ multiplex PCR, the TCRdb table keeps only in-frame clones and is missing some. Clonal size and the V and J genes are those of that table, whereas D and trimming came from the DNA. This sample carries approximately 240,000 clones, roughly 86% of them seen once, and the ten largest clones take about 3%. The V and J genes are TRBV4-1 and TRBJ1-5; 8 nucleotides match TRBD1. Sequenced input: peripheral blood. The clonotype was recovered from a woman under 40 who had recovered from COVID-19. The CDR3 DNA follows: TGCGCCAGCAGCCTAGGACAGGGTACCGAGGTTAATCAGCCCCAGCATTTT. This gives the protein CASSLGQGTEVNQPQHF.